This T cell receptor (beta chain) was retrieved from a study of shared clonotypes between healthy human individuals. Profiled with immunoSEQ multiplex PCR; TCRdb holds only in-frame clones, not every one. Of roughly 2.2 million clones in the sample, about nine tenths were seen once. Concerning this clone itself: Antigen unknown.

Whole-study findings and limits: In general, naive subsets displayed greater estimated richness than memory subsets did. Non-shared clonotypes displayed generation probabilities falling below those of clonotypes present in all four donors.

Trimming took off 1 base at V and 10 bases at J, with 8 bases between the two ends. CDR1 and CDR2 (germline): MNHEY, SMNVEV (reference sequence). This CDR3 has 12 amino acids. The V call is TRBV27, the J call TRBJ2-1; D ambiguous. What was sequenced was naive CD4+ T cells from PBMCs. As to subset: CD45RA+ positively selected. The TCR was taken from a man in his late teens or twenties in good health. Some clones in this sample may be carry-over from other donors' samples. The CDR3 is CASSLLNQEQFF. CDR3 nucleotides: TGTGCCAGCAGTTTATTGAACCAGGAGCAGTTCTTC.